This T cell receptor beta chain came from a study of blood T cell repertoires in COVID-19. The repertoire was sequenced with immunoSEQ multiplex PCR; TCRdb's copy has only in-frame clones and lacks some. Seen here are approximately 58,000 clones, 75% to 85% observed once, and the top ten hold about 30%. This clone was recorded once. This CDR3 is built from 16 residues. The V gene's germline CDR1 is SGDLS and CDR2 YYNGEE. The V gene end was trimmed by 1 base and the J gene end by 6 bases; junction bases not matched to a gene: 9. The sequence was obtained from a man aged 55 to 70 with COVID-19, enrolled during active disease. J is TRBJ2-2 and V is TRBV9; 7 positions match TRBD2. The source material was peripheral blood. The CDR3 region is CASSVTGGSTSGELFF. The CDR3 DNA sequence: TGTGCCAGCAGCGTAACAGGCGGGAGTACGTCCGGGGAGCTGTTTTTT.